This T cell receptor beta chain derives from a study of T cell repertoires in cytomegalovirus infection. Concerning this clonotype itself: The antigen is undetermined.

This CDR3 spans 17 amino acids. The V end was cut by 5 bases, the J end by 12 bases, with 26 bases between. Germline V lookup: CDR1 KGHSH, CDR2 LQKENI. General study results and limits: Cumulative public TCR beta family frequency identified CMV carriers with the relevant HLA.

TCRdb redid the calling of the reads with MiXCR, one entry per CDR3 protein. Of 200,000 or so distinct CDR3 sequences in the sample, 28% were seen once. The rearrangement uses TRBV18 and TRBJ1-6, with D possibly matching TRBD1 (6 bases). The receptor was derived from a human donor in good health (CMV status not recorded). Some clones in this sample may be carry-over from other donors' samples. Sequencing used PBMCs. The CDR3 nucleotides read TGTGCCAGCTCAACTTCTTCGGACAGCCAGGGTCCGGTACCCCTCCACTTT. It is translated as CASSTSSDSQGPVPLHF.